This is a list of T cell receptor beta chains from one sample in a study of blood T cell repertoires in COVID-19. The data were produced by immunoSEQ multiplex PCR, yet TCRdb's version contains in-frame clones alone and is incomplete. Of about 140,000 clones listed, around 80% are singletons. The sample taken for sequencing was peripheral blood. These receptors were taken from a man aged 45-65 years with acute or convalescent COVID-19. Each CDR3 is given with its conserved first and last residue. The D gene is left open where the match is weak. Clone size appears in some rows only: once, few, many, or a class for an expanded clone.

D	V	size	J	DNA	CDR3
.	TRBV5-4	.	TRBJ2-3	TGTGCCAGCAGCCCTCAGGGTGGTACGCAGTATTTT	CASSPQGGTQYF
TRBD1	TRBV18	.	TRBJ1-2	TGTGCCAGCTCACAAAACCCGGGACAGGGCACCAAAGGTAGTGGCTACACCTTC	CASSQNPGQGTKGSGYTF
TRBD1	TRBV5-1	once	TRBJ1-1	TGCGCCAGCAACCGGGACAGGGGGGAGCCTGAAGCTTTCTTT	CASNRDRGEPEAFF
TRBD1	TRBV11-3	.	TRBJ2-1	TGTGCCAGCAGCCGACAGGGGCCCCCTTACAATGAGCAGTTCTTC	CASSRQGPPYNEQFF
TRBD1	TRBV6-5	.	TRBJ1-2	TGTGCCAGCAGTTACGGGACAGGGACTCAATGGGGCTACACCTTC	CASSYGTGTQWGYTF
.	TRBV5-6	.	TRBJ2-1	TGTGCCAGCAGCTTGCGGGGGGCGCAGAATGAGCAGTTCTTC	CASSLRGAQNEQFF
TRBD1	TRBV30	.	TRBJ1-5	TGTGCCTGGGGAGGACAGGGGAATCAGCCCCAGCATTTT	CAWGGQGNQPQHF
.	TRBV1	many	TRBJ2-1	TGCACCAGCACCTGTAGGCTAGCGGGGGGCTCCGACTCCTACAATGAGCAGTTCTTC	CTSTCRLAGGSDSYNEQFF
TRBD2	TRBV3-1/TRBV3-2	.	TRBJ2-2	TGTGCCAGCGCCCAGCGGGGTGGCACCGGGGAGCTGTTTTTT	CASAQRGGTGELFF
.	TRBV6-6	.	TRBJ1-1	TGTGCCAGCAGTGAGACTGGCACTGAAGCTTTCTTT	CASSETGTEAFF
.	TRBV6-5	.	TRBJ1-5	TGTGCCAGCAGCCTACTAAGCAATCAGCCCCAGCATTTT	CASSLLSNQPQHF
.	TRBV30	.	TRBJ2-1	TGTGCCTGGAGTGTACTGAACAATGAGCAGTTCTTC	CAWSVLNNEQFF
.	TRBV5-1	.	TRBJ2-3	TGCGCCAGCAAGATGGGGGAAACAGGAGGGGCAGATACGCAGTATTTT	CASKMGETGGADTQYF
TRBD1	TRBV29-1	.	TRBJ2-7	TGCAGCGTTTCTCAGTTGAGGGACAGCTCCTACGAGCAGTACTTC	CSVSQLRDSSYEQYF
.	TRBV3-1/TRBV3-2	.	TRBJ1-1	TGTGCCAGCAGCCCGCTCGGTGAGTCTGAAGCTTTCTTT	CASSPLGESEAFF
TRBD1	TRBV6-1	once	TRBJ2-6	TGTGCCAGCAGTGACAGGGGGAAGGTTTCTGGGGCCAACGTCCTGACTTTC	CASSDRGKVSGANVLTF
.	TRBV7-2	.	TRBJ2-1	TGTGCCAGCAGCTTAGTTCCAGGGGGGTACAATGAGCAGTTCTTC	CASSLVPGGYNEQFF
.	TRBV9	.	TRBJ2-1	TGTGCCAGCAGCGTAGGTCTGAGCTCCTACAATGAGCAGTTCTTC	CASSVGLSSYNEQFF
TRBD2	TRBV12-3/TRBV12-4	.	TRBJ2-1	TGTGCCAGCAGGACTAGCGGGGACAATGAGCAGTTCTTC	CASRTSGDNEQFF
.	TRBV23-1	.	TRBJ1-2	TGCGCCAGCAGTCAATCGCGAAGTTATGGCTACACCTTC	CASSQSRSYGYTF
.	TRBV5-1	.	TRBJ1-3	TGCGCCAGCAGCTTGTCTTCAGGGAACTCTGGAAACACCATATATTTT	CASSLSSGNSGNTIYF
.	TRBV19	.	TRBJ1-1	TGTGCCAGTAGTGTGGGGGGGGCGAACACTGAAGCTTTCTTT	CASSVGGANTEAFF
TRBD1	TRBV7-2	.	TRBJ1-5	TGTGCCAGCAGCTCGACAGACAGGGCCAATCAGCCCCAGCATTTT	CASSSTDRANQPQHF
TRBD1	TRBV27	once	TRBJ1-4	TGTGCCAGCAGTTTATATAGGAACAGGGGTCTTAATGAAAAACTGTTTTTT	CASSLYRNRGLNEKLFF
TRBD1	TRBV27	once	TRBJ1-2	TGTGCCAGCAGTACGACAGGGAAGTATGGCTACACCTTC	CASSTTGKYGYTF
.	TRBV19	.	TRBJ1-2	TGTGCCAGTGCAAGGACAGCGGTCTATGGCTACACCTTC	CASARTAVYGYTF
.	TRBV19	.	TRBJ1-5	TGTGCCAGTAGTATAGTTCAGGGTAATCAGCCCCAGCATTTT	CASSIVQGNQPQHF
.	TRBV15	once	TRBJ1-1	TGTGCCACCAGCAGAGACCACGGACAGATGAACACTGAAGCTTTCTTT	CATSRDHGQMNTEAFF
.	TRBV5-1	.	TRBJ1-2	TGCGCCAGCAGCTTATTACCGACCGGGATATGGGGCTACACCTTC	CASSLLPTGIWGYTF
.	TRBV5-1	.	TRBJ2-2	TGCGCCAGCAGCTTACAGGGAGGGTCCGGGGAGCTGTTTTTT	CASSLQGGSGELFF
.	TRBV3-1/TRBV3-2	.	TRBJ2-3	TGTGCCAGCAGCCCCGGGAGGACAGTAAGTTTGACTAGCACAGATACGCAGTATTTT	CASSPGRTVSLTSTDTQYF
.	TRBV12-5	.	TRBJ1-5	TGTGCTAGTGGTTGGGGCCCCCCCAATCAGCCCCAGCATTTT	CASGWGPPNQPQHF
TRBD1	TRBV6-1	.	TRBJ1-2	TGTGCCAGCAGTGACCCCGGGACAGGGTATGGGTATGACTATGGCTACACCTTC	CASSDPGTGYGYDYGYTF
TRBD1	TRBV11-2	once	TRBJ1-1	TGTGCCAGCGGACAGGGGTCGTTCACCGACACTGAAGCTTTCTTT	CASGQGSFTDTEAFF
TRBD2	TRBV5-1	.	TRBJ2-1	TGCGCCAGCAGCCAGCGAGCGGGGGGGCCGAATGAGCAGTTCTTC	CASSQRAGGPNEQFF
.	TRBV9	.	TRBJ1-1	TGTGCCAGCAGCCCCCGGGACAAGAACACTGAAGCTTTCTTT	CASSPRDKNTEAFF
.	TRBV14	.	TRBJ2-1	TGTGCCAGCAGCCAAGGAGGGCGTGGGGGGGCCGCCTACAATGAGCAGTTCTTC	CASSQGGRGGAAYNEQFF
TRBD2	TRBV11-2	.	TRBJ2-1	TGTGCCAGCAGGAAACTAGCGGGGGCCGAGAATGAGCAGTTCTTC	CASRKLAGAENEQFF